These 20 T cell receptor beta chains originate from one sample sequenced in a study of shared clonotypes between healthy human individuals. The table came from immunoSEQ multiplex PCR; TCRdb's copy has only in-frame clones and leaves some out. The sample records 1,500,000 or so clones, roughly 95% being singletons. The source material was naive CD4+ T cells sorted from blood. Subset: CD45RA+ positively selected. The receptors stem from a man aged 25 to 40 in good health.

This rearrangement joins TRBV9 to TRBJ2-1, with a weak D call TRBD2 (5 bases). Germline CDR1 reads SGDLS; CDR2 reads YYNGEE. V was pared by 1 base and J by 0 bases, with 11 bases between. The CDR3 runs 16 residues. The CDR3: CASSVLASVSYNEQFF. The CDR3 DNA reads TGTGCCAGCAGCGTATTAGCGTCAGTCTCCTACAATGAGCAGTTCTTC.

Details on this clone: This CDR3 is also generated by other DNA sequences in the sample. The rearrangement joins TRBV7-9 to TRBJ1-1; D gene uncertain. Germline assignment: CDR1 SEHNR and CDR2 FQNEAQ (reference sequence). This CDR3 spans 13 amino acids. V lost 2 bases and J 1 base, leaving 5 bases between the germline ends. CDR3 amino acids: CASSLSQNTEAFF. For the CDR3, the DNA is TGTGCCAGCAGCTTATCGCAGAACACTGAAGCTTTCTTT.

The J gene is TRBJ1-1, the V gene TRBV11-3; D ambiguous. Between the trimmed V and J ends, which lost 8 bases and 4 bases, there was a span of 14 bases. The germline V gene encodes CDR1 SGHNT and CDR2 YENEEA. This CDR3 is built from 13 residues. The CDR3 sequence is CASAAYRGTEAFF. As DNA, the CDR3 is TGTGCCAGCGCAGCTTACCGGGGCACTGAAGCTTTCTTT.

The sample holds one count of this clone. V gene TRBV5-1 combines with J gene TRBJ2-7; 7 bases match TRBD1. Germline assignment: CDR1 SGHRS and CDR2 YFSETQ. CDR3 length: 14 amino acids. V gave up 2 bases and J gave up 2 bases; unmatched junction bases: 4. The CDR3 region is CASSFGQATYEQYF. For the CDR3, the DNA is TGCGCCAGCAGCTTTGGACAGGCAACCTACGAGCAGTACTTC.

This sequence joins TRBV2 and TRBJ2-7; 7 positions agree with TRBD1. CDR3 size: 16 residues. Germline lookup yields CDR1 SNHLY and CDR2 FYNNEI. Germline trimming cut 9 bases from V and 2 bases from J; bases unmatched to any gene: 16. DNA for the CDR3: TGTGCCAGTGCAGACCCTCGGGACAGCATAACCTACGAGCAGTACTTC. This codes for CASADPRDSITYEQYF.

The chain carries TRBV19 and TRBJ2-7, with a tentative D call TRBD1 (6 bases). Germline V CDR1 and CDR2: LNHDA, SQIVND (reference sequence). The CDR3 contains 14 residues. V dropped 4 bases and J dropped 4 bases, with 14 bases sitting between them. CDR3 sequence: CASSKQGDPYEQYF. CDR3 in DNA: TGTGCCAGTAGTAAACAGGGAGATCCGTACGAGCAGTACTTC.

This rearrangement joins TRBV18 to TRBJ1-5; 9 nucleotides align to TRBD1. Germline V lookup: CDR1 KGHSH, CDR2 LQKENI. The J segment lost 7 bases and the V segment lost 4 bases, leaving 2 bases of the junction unmatched. CDR3 length equals 13 residues. The chain's CDR3 is CASSQDRGQPQHF. The CDR3 coding sequence is TGTGCCAGCTCACAGGACAGGGGCCAGCCCCAGCATTTT.

The chain couples TRBV5-1 to TRBJ2-3; no clear D gene. The CDR3 totals 14 residues. V lost 5 bases to trimming and J lost 0 bases, with 10 bases between them. The germline gives CDR1 SGHRS, CDR2 YFSETQ. The CDR3 loop is CASRDRPSTDTQYF. In DNA, the CDR3 is TGCGCCAGCAGGGACCGTCCCAGCACAGATACGCAGTATTTT.

V and J are TRBV6-5 and TRBJ2-2; weak D call: TRBD1 (6 bases). This CDR3 region has 14 residues. V was pared by 5 bases and J by 4 bases, with 11 bases between. Per the germline V gene, CDR1 is MNHEY and CDR2 is SVGAGI. The CDR3 protein is CASSRTVFTGELFF. The DNA of the CDR3 is TGTGCCAGCAGTAGGACAGTATTCACCGGGGAGCTGTTTTTT.

The rearrangement uses TRBV7-2 and TRBJ2-5, with TRBD1 identical over 7 bases. Germline V gene lookup returns CDR1 SGHTA and CDR2 FQGNSA. The CDR3 runs to 13 residues. J gave up 4 bases and V 6 bases, and 5 bases lay outside the gene matches. The CDR3 bases are TGTGCCAGCAGGCCGACAGGGTCAGAGACCCAGTACTTC. It yields the protein CASRPTGSETQYF.

The chain couples TRBV4-2 to TRBJ2-4, with D possibly TRBD2 on 5 matching bases. CDR1 LGHNA and CDR2 YNFKEQ come from the germline V gene. Trimming cost V 5 bases and J 10 bases, with 15 bases left between them. The CDR3 extends over 13 amino acids. The DNA of the CDR3 is TGTGCCAGCAGCGGAGAAACTCGGGGAATTCAGTACTTC. Protein: CASSGETRGIQYF.

The V call is TRBV7-6, the J call TRBJ1-1, with TRBD1 as a possible D gene (5 bases). V was cut by 3 bases and J by 1 base, with 15 bases left in between. The CDR3 is 16 residues long. Germline CDR1 reads SGHVS; CDR2 reads FNYEAQ. CDR3 nucleotide sequence: TGTGCCAGCAGCTTGACGGCTGGGGGGAGGAACACTGAAGCTTTCTTT. It encodes CASSLTAGGRNTEAFF.

The chain employs TRBV7-2 and TRBJ2-3; maybe TRBD1 (7 bases). The CDR3 length is 14 residues. Germline CDR1 is SGHTA and CDR2 is FQGNSA. The V and J ends lost 3 bases and 13 bases respectively, with 20 bases between them. CDR3 sequence: CASSFQGGSGSKYF. CDR3 sequence (DNA): TGTGCCAGCAGCTTCCAGGGGGGAAGCGGTTCAAAGTATTTT. Full variable domain (remainder filled in from reference TRBV7-2 and TRBJ2-3): GAGVSQSPSNKVTEKGKDVELRCDPISGHTALYWYRQSLGQGLEFLIYFQGNSAPDKSGLPSDRFSAERTGGSVSTLTIQRTQQEDSAVYLCASSFQGGSGSKYFGPGTRLTVL.

V and J are TRBV28 and TRBJ2-6, with no clear D. Germline CDR1 reads MDHEN; CDR2 reads SYDVKM. The CDR3 loop spans 14 amino acids. V was shortened by 6 bases and J by 0 bases, with 6 bases between the two germline ends. CDR3 sequence: CASRYISGANVLTF. The CDR3 DNA sequence: TGTGCCAGCAGGTACATCTCTGGGGCCAACGTCCTGACTTTC.

The chain joins TRBV9 to TRBJ2-2; the D gene is possibly TRBD2 (5 bases). CDR3 length: 13 residues. The V and J ends lost 0 bases and 7 bases respectively, with 7 bases between them. The germline V gene has CDR1 SGDLS and CDR2 YYNGEE. The CDR3 region has the DNA TGTGCCAGCAGCGTAGGGGCGGGCGGGGAGCTGTTTTTT. It yields the protein CASSVGAGGELFF. The whole variable domain, remainder taken from reference TRBV9 and TRBJ2-2, is DSGVTQTPKHLITATGQRVTLRCSPRSGDLSVYWYQQSLDQGLQFLIQYYNGEERAKGNILERFSAQQFPDLHSELNLSSLELGDSALYFCASSVGAGGELFFGEGSRLTVL.

The chain uses TRBV10-3 and TRBJ2-2; 8 nucleotides agree with TRBD2. Per the germline V gene, CDR1 is ENHRY and CDR2 is SYGVKD. The CDR3 length is 15 residues. J gave up 0 bases and V 6 bases, and 3 bases lay outside the gene matches. As DNA, the CDR3 is TGTGCCATCAGCTTACTAGCGGCGAACACCGGGGAGCTGTTTTTT. Its protein product is CAISLLAANTGELFF.

V usage is TRBV18 and J usage is TRBJ2-4; TRBD2 agrees at 11 bases. CDR1 and CDR2 from the germline V gene are KGHSH and LQKENI. The CDR3 runs to 14 residues. The junction had 4 bases not matched to a gene; V was cut back by 5 bases and J by 7 bases. CDR3 nucleotide sequence: TGTGCCAGCTCAGCGACTAGCGGGACTAACATTCAGTACTTC. Residues: CASSATSGTNIQYF.

The genes are TRBV30 and TRBJ1-5; no definite D call. The CDR3 is made up of 13 amino acids. With 0 bases removed from V and 6 bases from J, the gap between germline ends came to 9 bases. Germline lookup yields CDR1 GTSNPN and CDR2 SVGIG (reference sequence). The CDR3 protein is CAWSVNEVQPQHF. DNA for the CDR3: TGTGCCTGGAGTGTCAATGAGGTTCAGCCCCAGCATTTT.

This rearrangement joins TRBV28 to TRBJ1-5; D might be TRBD1 (6 bases). The CDR3 is made up of 18 amino acids. V lost 3 bases and J 0 bases, leaving 18 bases between the germline ends. CDR1 is MDHEN, CDR2 SYDVKM, per germline. Here the CDR3 reads CASSFSWGDKYSNQPQHF. The CDR3 nucleotides read TGTGCCAGCAGTTTCTCCTGGGGGGACAAGTATAGCAATCAGCCCCAGCATTTT.

V is TRBV11-3 and J is TRBJ2-5; TRBD1 matches 7 bases. Losses at the gene ends were 6 bases for V and 1 base for J; bases not matched to a gene: 2. Germline assignment: CDR1 SGHNT and CDR2 YENEEA. This CDR3 is 13 amino acids long. CDR3 coding DNA: TGTGCCAGCAGTTCAGGGGGCCAAGAGACCCAGTACTTC. It translates to CASSSGGQETQYF.